These T cell receptor beta chains were read from a single sample in a study of blood T cell repertoires in COVID-19. Measured with immunoSEQ multiplex PCR; TCRdb has only the in-frame clones, and not every one. This sample yields under 200,000 clones, of which 80% to 90% are seen a single time; about 0.95% belongs to the top ten. The sequenced sample consisted of peripheral blood. The receptors originated from a man aged 40-55 years with acute or convalescent COVID-19. Both conserved end residues are part of each CDR3. The order of the fields is V gene, J gene, clone size, D gene, CDR3 protein, CDR3 DNA. A D gene is named only where the DNA matches it firmly. Clone size is shown for a subset of rows, as once, few, many or a class of expanded clone.

V: TRBV4-3; J: TRBJ1-3; size: NA; D: NA; CDR3: CASGSNIDYGNTIYF; DNA: TGCGCCAGCGGCTCGAACATCGACTACGGAAACACCATATATTTT
V: TRBV7-9; J: TRBJ1-3; size: once; D: TRBD1; CDR3: CASSRSGTGGSGNTIYF; DNA: TGTGCCAGCAGCCGTTCCGGGACAGGGGGATCTGGAAACACCATATATTTT
V: TRBV9; J: TRBJ2-5; size: NA; D: NA; CDR3: CASSAEGIETQYF; DNA: TGTGCCAGCAGCGCGGAGGGAATAGAGACCCAGTACTTC
V: TRBV7-9; J: TRBJ1-3; size: NA; D: TRBD1; CDR3: CASTPRDRVEWWYGNTIYF; DNA: TGTGCCAGCACCCCCCGGGACAGGGTCGAGTGGTGGTATGGAAACACCATATATTTT
V: TRBV11-2; J: TRBJ1-2; size: NA; D: NA; CDR3: CASSLDRVINTF; DNA: TGTGCCAGCAGCTTAGATCGGGTCATTAATACCTTC
V: TRBV5-4; J: TRBJ2-7; size: NA; D: NA; CDR3: CASSLAFGFGTEYEQYF; DNA: TGTGCCAGCAGCTTGGCCTTTGGATTTGGGACTGAATACGAGCAGTACTTC
V: TRBV27; J: TRBJ2-2; size: NA; D: NA; CDR3: CASTRAGTGELFF; DNA: TGTGCCAGCACACGCGCGGGAACCGGGGAGCTGTTTTTT
V: TRBV5-1; J: TRBJ1-1; size: NA; D: NA; CDR3: CASSQFGVNTEAFF; DNA: TGCGCCAGCAGTCAATTCGGGGTGAACACTGAAGCTTTCTTT
V: TRBV2; J: TRBJ2-7; size: few; D: NA; CDR3: CALTGHWGDEQYF; DNA: TGTGCACTAACCGGGCACTGGGGGGACGAGCAGTACTTC
V: TRBV7-3; J: TRBJ2-3; size: once; D: TRBD2; CDR3: CASSLGIAGYGTDTQYF; DNA: TGTGCCAGCAGCTTAGGGATAGCGGGGTACGGCACAGATACGCAGTATTTT
V: TRBV24-1; J: TRBJ1-5; size: NA; D: NA; CDR3: CATSDLNRAQHF; DNA: TGTGCCACCAGTGACTTAAACCGGGCCCAGCATTTT
V: TRBV28; J: TRBJ2-7; size: NA; D: NA; CDR3: CASSFYTSTYEQYF; DNA: TGTGCCAGCAGTTTTTATACTTCCACCTACGAGCAGTACTTC
V: TRBV4-2; J: TRBJ1-1; size: NA; D: NA; CDR3: CASSQDRGFSEAFF; DNA: TGTGCCAGCAGCCAAGATCGAGGATTTTCTGAAGCTTTCTTT
V: TRBV6-6; J: TRBJ2-7; size: NA; D: TRBD1; CDR3: CASSYGQGEGYEQYF; DNA: TGTGCCAGCAGTTACGGACAGGGGGAAGGCTACGAGCAGTACTTC
V: TRBV6-5; J: TRBJ2-1; size: few; D: TRBD1; CDR3: CASSYRDRYNEQFF; DNA: TGTGCCAGCAGTTACCGGGACAGGTACAATGAGCAGTTCTTC
V: TRBV19; J: TRBJ2-2; size: once; D: TRBD2; CDR3: CASSITGLAGELFF; DNA: TGTGCCAGTAGTATAACCGGACTAGCCGGGGAGCTGTTTTTT
V: TRBV5-4; J: TRBJ2-2; size: NA; D: NA; CDR3: CASSRPVGVGTGELFF; DNA: TGTGCCAGCAGCCGACCGGTCGGGGTGGGCACCGGGGAGCTGTTTTTT
V: TRBV5-4; J: TRBJ2-7; size: NA; D: TRBD1; CDR3: CASSPTGTGVEQYF; DNA: TGTGCCAGCAGCCCCACCGGGACAGGGGTTGAGCAGTACTTC
V: TRBV27; J: TRBJ1-5; size: NA; D: NA; CDR3: CASSFSQGSQPQHF; DNA: TGTGCCAGCAGTTTTTCTCAGGGGAGCCAGCCCCAGCATTTT
V: TRBV24-1; J: TRBJ2-5; size: NA; D: TRBD1; CDR3: CATSDPGTGGSGTQYF; DNA: TGTGCCACCAGTGACCCTGGGACAGGGGGCAGTGGGACCCAGTACTTC
V: TRBV5-4; J: TRBJ1-3; size: once; D: NA; CDR3: CASSLTGLGDTIYF; DNA: TGTGCCAGCAGCTTGACAGGGTTAGGTGACACCATATATTTT
V: TRBV11-1; J: TRBJ1-1; size: NA; D: NA; CDR3: CASSSSGIVRAFF; DNA: TGTGCCAGCAGCTCATCGGGGATAGTTCGAGCTTTCTTT
V: TRBV28; J: TRBJ2-1; size: NA; D: NA; CDR3: CASSFPGEAYNEQFF; DNA: TGTGCCAGCAGTTTTCCGGGTGAGGCCTACAATGAGCAGTTCTTC
V: TRBV18; J: TRBJ2-2; size: NA; D: NA; CDR3: CASSPGLTETGELFF; DNA: TGTGCCAGCTCACCGGGACTGACTGAAACCGGGGAGCTGTTTTTT
V: TRBV7-2; J: TRBJ1-2; size: NA; D: NA; CDR3: CASSSGRAYGYTF; DNA: TGTGCCAGCAGCTCCGGGAGGGCCTATGGCTACACCTTC
V: TRBV5-4; J: TRBJ1-6; size: NA; D: TRBD1; CDR3: CASSLSQGGSPLHF; DNA: TGTGCCAGCAGCTTGTCGCAGGGGGGTTCACCCCTCCACTTT
V: TRBV6-5; J: TRBJ1-2; size: once; D: TRBD1; CDR3: CASSPRDRIFYGYTF; DNA: TGTGCCAGCAGTCCCCGGGACAGGATCTTCTATGGCTACACCTTC
V: TRBV2; J: TRBJ2-7; size: NA; D: NA; CDR3: CASSPRIGGAYEQYF; DNA: TGTGCCAGCAGCCCACGTATTGGGGGGGCGTACGAGCAGTACTTC
V: TRBV12-2; J: TRBJ2-3; size: NA; D: NA; CDR3: CASRWDCCTDTQYF; DNA: TGTGCAAGTCGCTGGGACTGCTGCACAGATACGCAGTATTTT
V: TRBV11-2; J: TRBJ1-1; size: NA; D: NA; CDR3: CASSLAAGHLGFF; DNA: TGTGCCAGCAGCTTAGCTGCAGGCCACTTGGGTTTCTTT
V: TRBV9; J: TRBJ1-2; size: NA; D: NA; CDR3: CASSVETGNFNYGYTF; DNA: TGTGCCAGCAGCGTAGAGACAGGAAATTTCAATTATGGCTACACCTTC
V: TRBV29-1; J: TRBJ2-4; size: once; D: NA; CDR3: CSVVDGTPGRGDIQYF; DNA: TGCAGCGTTGTGGATGGGACTCCAGGGAGGGGGGACATTCAGTACTTC
V: TRBV5-5; J: TRBJ2-3; size: NA; D: NA; CDR3: CASSLLGRDTDTQYF; DNA: TGTGCCAGCAGCTTGCTGGGCAGAGACACAGATACGCAGTATTTT
V: TRBV6-1; J: TRBJ2-3; size: NA; D: TRBD2; CDR3: CASSELAGGPDTQYF; DNA: TGTGCCAGCAGTGAATTAGCGGGGGGGCCAGATACGCAGTATTTT
V: TRBV25-1; J: TRBJ2-7; size: once; D: TRBD1; CDR3: CASSGTGGAEQYF; DNA: TGTGCCAGCAGCGGGACAGGGGGCGCGGAGCAGTACTTC
V: TRBV28; J: TRBJ1-1; size: NA; D: NA; CDR3: CASRSRRSSMNTEAFF; DNA: TGTGCCAGCAGATCCAGGAGGAGTTCCATGAACACTGAAGCTTTCTTT
V: TRBV4-3; J: TRBJ1-4; size: NA; D: NA; CDR3: CASSPGGANEKLFF; DNA: TGCGCCAGCAGCCCCGGGGGGGCTAATGAAAAACTGTTTTTT
V: TRBV30; J: TRBJ2-1; size: NA; D: TRBD2; CDR3: CAWSASQRGPYNEQFF; DNA: TGTGCCTGGAGTGCCTCCCAGCGGGGTCCTTACAATGAGCAGTTCTTC
V: TRBV21-1; J: TRBJ1-5; size: NA; D: NA; CDR3: CASSKNDGLGNQPQHF; DNA: TGTGCCAGCAGCAAAAACGACGGACTGGGCAATCAGCCCCAGCATTTT
V: TRBV5-4; J: TRBJ1-6; size: NA; D: NA; CDR3: CASSSRGGDGSPLHF; DNA: TGTGCCAGCAGTTCCCGCGGGGGTGATGGTTCACCCCTCCACTTT